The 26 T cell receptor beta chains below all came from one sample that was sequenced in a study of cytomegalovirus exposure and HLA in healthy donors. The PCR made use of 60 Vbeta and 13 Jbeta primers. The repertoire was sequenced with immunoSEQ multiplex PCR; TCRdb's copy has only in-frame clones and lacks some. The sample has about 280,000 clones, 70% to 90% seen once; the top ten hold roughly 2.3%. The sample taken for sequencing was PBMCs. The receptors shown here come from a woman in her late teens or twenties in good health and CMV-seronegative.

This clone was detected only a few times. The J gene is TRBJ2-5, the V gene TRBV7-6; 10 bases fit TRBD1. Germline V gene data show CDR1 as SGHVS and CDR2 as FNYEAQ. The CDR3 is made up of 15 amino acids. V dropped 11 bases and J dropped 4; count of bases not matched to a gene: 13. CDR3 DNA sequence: TGTGCCGTGGGGAGGTCCGGGACAGGGGTAGAGACCCAGTACTTC. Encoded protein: CAVGRSGTGVETQYF.

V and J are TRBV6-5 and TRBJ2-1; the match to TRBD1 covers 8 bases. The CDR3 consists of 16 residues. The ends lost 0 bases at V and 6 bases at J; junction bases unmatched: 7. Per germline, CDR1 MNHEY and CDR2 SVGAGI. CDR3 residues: CASSYSGQGVGNEQFF. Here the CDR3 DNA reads TGTGCCAGCAGTTACTCAGGACAGGGAGTCGGCAATGAGCAGTTCTTC.

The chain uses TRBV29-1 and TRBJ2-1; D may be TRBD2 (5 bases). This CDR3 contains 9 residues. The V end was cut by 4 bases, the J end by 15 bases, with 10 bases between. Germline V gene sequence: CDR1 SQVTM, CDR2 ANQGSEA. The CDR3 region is CSVAGNRFF. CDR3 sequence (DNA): TGCAGCGTTGCCGGGAATCGGTTCTTC.

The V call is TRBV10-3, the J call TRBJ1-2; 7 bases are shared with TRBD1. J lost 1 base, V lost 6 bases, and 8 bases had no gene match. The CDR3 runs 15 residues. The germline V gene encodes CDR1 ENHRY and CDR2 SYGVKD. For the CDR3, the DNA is TGTGCCATCAGCTCACAGGGGATCGGTAACTATGGCTACACCTTC. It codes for CAISSQGIGNYGYTF.

CDR3 sequence reads: CASSTYRNTEAFF. For the CDR3, the DNA is TGTGCCAGCAGCACCTACAGGAACACTGAAGCTTTCTTT. The chain is built from TRBV7-3 and TRBJ1-1; D call uncertain. Per germline, CDR1 SGHTA and CDR2 FQGTGA. This CDR3 has 13 residues. V was cut by 5 bases and J by 1 base, with 8 bases left in between.

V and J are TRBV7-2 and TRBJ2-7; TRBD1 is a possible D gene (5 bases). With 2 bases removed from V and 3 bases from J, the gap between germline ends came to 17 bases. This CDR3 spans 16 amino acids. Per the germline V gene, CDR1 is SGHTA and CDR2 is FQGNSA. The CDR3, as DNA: TGTGCCAGCAGCTTAAGTTTTAGGGGCATCGACTACGAGCAGTACTTC. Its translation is CASSLSFRGIDYEQYF.

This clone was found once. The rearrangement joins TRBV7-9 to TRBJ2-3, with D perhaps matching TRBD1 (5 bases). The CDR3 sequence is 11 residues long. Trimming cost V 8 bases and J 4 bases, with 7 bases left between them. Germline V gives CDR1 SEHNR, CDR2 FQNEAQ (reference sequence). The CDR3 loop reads CASGASDTQYF. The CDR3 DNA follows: TGTGCCAGCGGGGCGTCAGATACGCAGTATTTT.

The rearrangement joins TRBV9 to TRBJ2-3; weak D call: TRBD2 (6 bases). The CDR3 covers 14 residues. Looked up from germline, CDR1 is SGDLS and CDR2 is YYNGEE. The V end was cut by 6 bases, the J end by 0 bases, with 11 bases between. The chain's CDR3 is CASTTSLSTDTQYF. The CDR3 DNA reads TGTGCCAGCACCACTAGCCTGAGCACAGATACGCAGTATTTT.

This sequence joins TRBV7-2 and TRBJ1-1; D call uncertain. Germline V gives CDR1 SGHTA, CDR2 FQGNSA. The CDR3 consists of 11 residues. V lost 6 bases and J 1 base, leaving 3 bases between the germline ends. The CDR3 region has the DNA TGTGCCAGCAGTAAGAACACTGAAGCTTTCTTT. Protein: CASSKNTEAFF.

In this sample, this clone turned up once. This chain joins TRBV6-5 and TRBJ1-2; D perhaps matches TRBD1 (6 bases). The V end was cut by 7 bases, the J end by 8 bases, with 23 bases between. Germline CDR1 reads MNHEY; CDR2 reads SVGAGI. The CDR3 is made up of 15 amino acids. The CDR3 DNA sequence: TGTGCCAGCACCGAATTCACAGGGACGACTAAGGGCTACACCTTC. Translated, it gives CASTEFTGTTKGYTF.

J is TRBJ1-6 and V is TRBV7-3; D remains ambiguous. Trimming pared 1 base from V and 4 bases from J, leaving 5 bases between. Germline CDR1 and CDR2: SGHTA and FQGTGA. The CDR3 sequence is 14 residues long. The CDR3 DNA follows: TGTGCCAGCAGCTTAAGCGGTTATAATTCACCCCTCCACTTT. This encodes CASSLSGYNSPLHF.

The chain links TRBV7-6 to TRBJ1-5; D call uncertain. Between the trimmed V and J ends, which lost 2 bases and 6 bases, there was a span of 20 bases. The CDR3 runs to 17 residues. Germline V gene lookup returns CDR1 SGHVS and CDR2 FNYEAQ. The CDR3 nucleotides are TGTGCCAGCAGCTTATATTGGCTGGCAATATGGAGTCAGCCCCAGCATTTT. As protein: CASSLYWLAIWSQPQHF.

The CDR3 coding sequence is TGTGCCAGCAGAACCGGACAGGTGACTAATGAAAAACTGTTTTTT. This sequence encodes CASRTGQVTNEKLFF. The J gene is TRBJ1-4, the V gene TRBV6-6; TRBD1 aligns across 7 bases. Looked up from germline, CDR1 is MNHNY and CDR2 is SVGAGI (reference sequence). V shed 6 bases and J 2 bases; nucleotides not matched to a gene: 6. This CDR3 is built from 15 residues.

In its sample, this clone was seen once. CDR3 in amino acids: CASREVYEQYF. Written as DNA, the CDR3 is TGTGCCAGCAGAGAGGTCTACGAGCAGTACTTC. The V and J genes are TRBV2 and TRBJ2-7; no reliable D call. This CDR3 is built from 11 residues. The V end was cut by 6 bases, the J end by 3 bases, with 6 bases between. Per germline, CDR1 SNHLY and CDR2 FYNNEI.

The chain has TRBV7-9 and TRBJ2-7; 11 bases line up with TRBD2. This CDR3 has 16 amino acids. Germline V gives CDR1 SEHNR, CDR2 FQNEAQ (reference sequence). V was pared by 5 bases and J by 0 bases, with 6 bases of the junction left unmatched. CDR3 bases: TGTGCCAGCAGCCTCCTAGCGGGGGGTCCCTCCTACGAGCAGTACTTC. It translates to CASSLLAGGPSYEQYF.

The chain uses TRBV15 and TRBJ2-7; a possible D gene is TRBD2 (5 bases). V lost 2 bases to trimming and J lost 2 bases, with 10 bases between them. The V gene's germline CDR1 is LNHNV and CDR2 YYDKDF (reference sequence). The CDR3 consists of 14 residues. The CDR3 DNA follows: TGTGCCACCAGCAGACGAGGGATCCCCTACGAGCAGTACTTC. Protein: CATSRRGIPYEQYF.

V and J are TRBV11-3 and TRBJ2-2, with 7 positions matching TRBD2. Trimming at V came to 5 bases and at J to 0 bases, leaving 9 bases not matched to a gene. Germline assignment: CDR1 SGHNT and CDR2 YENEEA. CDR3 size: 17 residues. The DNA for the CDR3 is TGTGCCAGCAGCAGACGTAAAGCGGGGACGAACACCGGGGAGCTGTTTTTT. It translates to CASSRRKAGTNTGELFF.

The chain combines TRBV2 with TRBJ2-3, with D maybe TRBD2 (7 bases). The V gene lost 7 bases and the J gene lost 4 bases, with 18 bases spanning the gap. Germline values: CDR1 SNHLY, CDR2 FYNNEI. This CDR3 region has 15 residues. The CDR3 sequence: CASTPGGRLADTQYF. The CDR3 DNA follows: TGTGCCAGCACACCGGGGGGCCGTTTAGCAGATACGCAGTATTTT.

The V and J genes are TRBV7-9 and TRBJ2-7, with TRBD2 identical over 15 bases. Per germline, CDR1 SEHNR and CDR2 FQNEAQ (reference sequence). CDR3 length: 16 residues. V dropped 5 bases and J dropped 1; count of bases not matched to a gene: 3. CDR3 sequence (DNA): TGTGCCAGCAGCCTCGGGACTAGCGGGGGGTCCTACGAGCAGTACTTC. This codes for CASSLGTSGGSYEQYF.

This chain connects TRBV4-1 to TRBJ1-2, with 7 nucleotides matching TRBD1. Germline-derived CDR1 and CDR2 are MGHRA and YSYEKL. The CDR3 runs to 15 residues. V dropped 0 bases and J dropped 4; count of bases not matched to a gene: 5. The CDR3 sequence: CASSQDQGVVYGYTF. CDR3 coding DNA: TGCGCCAGCAGCCAAGATCAGGGGGTCGTCTATGGCTACACCTTC.

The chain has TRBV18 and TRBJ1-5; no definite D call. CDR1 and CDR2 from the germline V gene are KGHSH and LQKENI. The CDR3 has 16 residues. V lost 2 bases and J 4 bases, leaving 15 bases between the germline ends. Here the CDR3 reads CASSPVRGQKNQPQHF. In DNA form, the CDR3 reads TGTGCCAGCTCACCAGTCAGAGGGCAGAAGAATCAGCCCCAGCATTTT.

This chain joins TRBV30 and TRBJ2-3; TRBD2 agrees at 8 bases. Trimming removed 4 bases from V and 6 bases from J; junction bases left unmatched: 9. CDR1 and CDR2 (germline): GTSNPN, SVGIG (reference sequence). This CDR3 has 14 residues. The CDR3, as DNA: TGTGCCTGGAATGCTGGACTAGCAGCTGATACGCAGTATTTT. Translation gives CAWNAGLAADTQYF.

The CDR3 here is CSQTGGLTEAFF. The CDR3 DNA reads as TGCAGCCAGACAGGGGGCCTTACTGAAGCTTTCTTT. The gene calls are TRBV29-1 and TRBJ1-1, with 10 nucleotides matching TRBD1. V shed 8 bases, J shed 5 bases, and the junction held 5 bases outside the gene matches. Germline V gene data show CDR1 as SQVTM and CDR2 as ANQGSEA. This CDR3 has 12 amino acids.

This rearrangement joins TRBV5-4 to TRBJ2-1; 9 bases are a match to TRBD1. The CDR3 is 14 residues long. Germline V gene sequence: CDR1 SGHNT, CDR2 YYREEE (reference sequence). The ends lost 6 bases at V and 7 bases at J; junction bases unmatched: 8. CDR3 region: CASTTGTGLNEQFF. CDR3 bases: TGTGCCAGCACAACGGGGACAGGGCTTAATGAGCAGTTCTTC. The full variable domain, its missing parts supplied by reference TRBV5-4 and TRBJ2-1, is ETGVTQSPTHLIKTRGQQVTLRCSSQSGHNTVSWYQQALGQGPQFIFQYYREEENGRGNFPPRFSGLQFPNYSSELNVNALELDDSALYLCASTTGTGLNEQFFGPGTRLTVL.

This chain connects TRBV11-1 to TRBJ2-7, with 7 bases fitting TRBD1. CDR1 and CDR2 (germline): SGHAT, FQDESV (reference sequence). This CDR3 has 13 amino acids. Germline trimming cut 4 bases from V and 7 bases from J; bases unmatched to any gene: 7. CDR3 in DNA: TGTGCCAGCAGCTCGGGACAGTTAAGGGAGCAGTACTTC. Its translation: CASSSGQLREQYF.

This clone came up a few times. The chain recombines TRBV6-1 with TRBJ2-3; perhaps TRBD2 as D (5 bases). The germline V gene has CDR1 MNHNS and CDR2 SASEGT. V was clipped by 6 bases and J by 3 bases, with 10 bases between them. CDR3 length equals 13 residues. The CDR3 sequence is CASRTGGTDTQYF. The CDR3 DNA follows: TGTGCCAGCAGGACCGGAGGAACAGATACGCAGTATTTT.